Each of the 3 T cell receptor beta chains below was sequenced from the same sample in a study of blood T cell repertoires in COVID-19. Profiled with immunoSEQ multiplex PCR; TCRdb holds only in-frame clones, not every one. This sample yields approximately 200,000 clones, of which about nine tenths are seen a single time; less than 1.5% belongs to the top ten. Sequencing was carried out using peripheral blood. The receptors were gathered from a man aged 30 to 39 with acute or convalescent COVID-19.

The V and J genes are TRBV7-8 and TRBJ1-2; D perhaps matches TRBD1 (5 bases). This CDR3 contains 14 residues. Germline assignment: CDR1 SGHVS and CDR2 FQNEAQ. The ends were cut back, 6 bases at V and 8 bases at J, with 19 bases in the middle. CDR3 DNA: TGTGCCAGCAGTTGGTACGGGGGGGATTCGGGCTACACCTTC. Its translation: CASSWYGGDSGYTF.

The gene calls are TRBV5-5 and TRBJ2-7; the D gene is possibly TRBD2 (6 bases). CDR3 length: 16 residues. Germline V lookup: CDR1 SGHKS, CDR2 YYEKEE (reference sequence). Trimming shortened V by 2 bases and J by 2 bases, and 17 bases separated the two germline ends. In DNA, the CDR3 is TGTGCCAGCAGCTTTGGGGGGAGCTCTCGAACCTACGAGCAGTACTTC. Translating it yields CASSFGGSSRTYEQYF. The whole variable domain, remainder taken from reference TRBV5-5 and TRBJ2-7, is DAGVTQSPTHLIKTRGQQVTLRCSPISGHKSVSWYQQVLGQGPQFIFQYYEKEERGRGNFPDRFSARQFPNYSSELNVNALLLGDSALYLCASSFGGSSRTYEQYFGPGTRLTVT.

V is TRBV27 and J is TRBJ1-6, with 8 bases aligning to TRBD1. V shed 4 bases, J shed 9 bases, and the junction held 11 bases outside the gene matches. The CDR3 runs 16 residues. The germline V gene encodes CDR1 MNHEY and CDR2 SMNVEV (reference sequence). The CDR3 spells CASSSTSTGESSPLHF. In DNA, the CDR3 is TGTGCCAGCAGTTCGACGTCGACAGGGGAGAGTTCACCCCTCCACTTT.